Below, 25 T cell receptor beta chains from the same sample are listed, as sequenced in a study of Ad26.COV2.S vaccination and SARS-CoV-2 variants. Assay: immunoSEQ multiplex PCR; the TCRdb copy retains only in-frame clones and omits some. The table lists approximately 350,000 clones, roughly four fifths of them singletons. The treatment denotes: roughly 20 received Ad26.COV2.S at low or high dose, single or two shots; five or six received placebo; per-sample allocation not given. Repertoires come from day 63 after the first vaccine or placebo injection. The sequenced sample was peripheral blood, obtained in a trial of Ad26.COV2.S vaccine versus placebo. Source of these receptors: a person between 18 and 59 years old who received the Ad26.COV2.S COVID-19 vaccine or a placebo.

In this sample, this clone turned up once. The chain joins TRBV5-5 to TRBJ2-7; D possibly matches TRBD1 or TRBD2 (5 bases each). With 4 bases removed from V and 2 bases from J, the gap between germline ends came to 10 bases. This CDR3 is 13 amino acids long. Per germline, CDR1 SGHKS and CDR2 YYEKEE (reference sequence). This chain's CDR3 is CASSGDVAYEQYF. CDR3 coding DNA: TGTGCCAGCAGCGGGGACGTCGCCTACGAGCAGTACTTC.

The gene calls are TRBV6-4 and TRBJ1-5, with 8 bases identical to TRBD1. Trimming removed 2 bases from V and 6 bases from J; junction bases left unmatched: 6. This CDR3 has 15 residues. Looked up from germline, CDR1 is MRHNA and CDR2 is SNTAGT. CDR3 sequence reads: CASSDEAGGGQPQHF. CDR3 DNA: TGTGCCAGCAGTGACGAGGCAGGGGGCGGTCAGCCCCAGCATTTT.

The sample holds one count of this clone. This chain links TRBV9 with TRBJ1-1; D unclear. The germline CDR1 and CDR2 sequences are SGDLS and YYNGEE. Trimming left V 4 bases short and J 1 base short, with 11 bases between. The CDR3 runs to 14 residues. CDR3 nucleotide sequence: TGTGCCAGCAGCCCCCGTATGACGAACACTGAAGCTTTCTTT. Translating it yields CASSPRMTNTEAFF.

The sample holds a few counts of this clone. CDR3 DNA sequence: TGTGCCAGCAGCCTCCTTAGACAGACGAACACTGAAGCTTTCTTT. This codes for CASSLLRQTNTEAFF. V gene TRBV7-9 combines with J gene TRBJ1-1, with D maybe TRBD1 (5 bases). This CDR3 region has 15 residues. Trimming removed 5 bases at V and 1 base at J, with 14 bases between. Germline loops: CDR1 SEHNR, CDR2 FQNEAQ (reference sequence). Drawing the rest from reference TRBV7-9 and TRBJ1-1, the complete variable domain is DTGVSQNPRHKITKRGQNVTFRCDPISEHNRLYWYRQTLGQGPEFLTYFQNEAQLEKSRLLSDRFSAERPKGSFSTLEIQRTEQGDSAMYLCASSLLRQTNTEAFFGQGTRLTVV.

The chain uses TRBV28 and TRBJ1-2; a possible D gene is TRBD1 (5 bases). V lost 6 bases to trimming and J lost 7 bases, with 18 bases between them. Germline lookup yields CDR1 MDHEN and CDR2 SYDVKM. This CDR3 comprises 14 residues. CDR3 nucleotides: TGTGCCAGCAGCCCCCGGGCAGGGTTGGGTGGCTACACCTTC. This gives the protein CASSPRAGLGGYTF.

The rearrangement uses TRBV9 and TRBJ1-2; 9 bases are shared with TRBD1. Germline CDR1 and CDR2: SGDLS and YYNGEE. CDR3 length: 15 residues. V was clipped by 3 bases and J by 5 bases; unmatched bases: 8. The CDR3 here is CASSALQGAQYGYTF. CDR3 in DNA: TGTGCCAGCAGCGCCTTACAGGGGGCGCAATATGGCTACACCTTC.

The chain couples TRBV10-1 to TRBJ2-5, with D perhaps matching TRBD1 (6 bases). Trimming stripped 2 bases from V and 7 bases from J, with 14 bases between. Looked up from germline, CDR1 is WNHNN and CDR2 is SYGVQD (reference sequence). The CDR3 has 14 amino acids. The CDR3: CASSEDRPWVTQYF. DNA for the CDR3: TGCGCCAGCAGTGAGGACAGGCCCTGGGTGACCCAGTACTTC.

CDR3 DNA: TGTGCCAGCAACCCTGGGGGAGTTAACTATGGCTACACCTTC. This sequence encodes CASNPGGVNYGYTF. This rearrangement joins TRBV19 to TRBJ1-2, with D perhaps matching TRBD1 (5 bases). Trimming stripped 9 bases from V and 1 base from J, with 15 bases between. There are 14 residues in the CDR3. The germline V gene has CDR1 LNHDA and CDR2 SQIVND (reference sequence).

CDR3 in DNA: TGTGCCAGCAGCTTACTCCCTCGAGGACAGGGACCGGGAGCTTTCTTT. Amino acids: CASSLLPRGQGPGAFF. The rearrangement joins TRBV7-9 to TRBJ1-1; 8 positions match TRBD1. The CDR3 covers 16 residues. Germline lookup yields CDR1 SEHNR and CDR2 FQNEAQ (reference sequence). With 2 bases clipped from V and 10 bases from J, the junction kept 15 bases outside the gene matches.

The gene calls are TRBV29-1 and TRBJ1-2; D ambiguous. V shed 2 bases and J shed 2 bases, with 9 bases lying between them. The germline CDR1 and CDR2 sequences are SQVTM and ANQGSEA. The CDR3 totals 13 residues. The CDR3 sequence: CSVERVINYGYTF. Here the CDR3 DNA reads TGCAGCGTTGAACGGGTAATCAACTATGGCTACACCTTC.

CDR3 DNA: TGTGCCAGCAGTTACTCGACAACGGGCAATCAGCCCCAGCATTTT. It encodes CASSYSTTGNQPQHF. The V call is TRBV6-5, the J call TRBJ1-5, with D unresolved. The CDR3 covers 15 residues. V lost 0 bases, J lost 2 bases, and 8 bases lay in between. Germline lookup yields CDR1 MNHEY and CDR2 SVGAGI.

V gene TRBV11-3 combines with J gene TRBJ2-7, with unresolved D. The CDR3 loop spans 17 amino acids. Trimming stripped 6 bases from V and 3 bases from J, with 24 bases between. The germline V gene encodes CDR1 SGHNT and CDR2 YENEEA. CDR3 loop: CASRLPVGEGVNYEQYF. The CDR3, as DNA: TGTGCCAGCAGACTCCCCGTTGGGGAAGGAGTCAACTACGAGCAGTACTTC. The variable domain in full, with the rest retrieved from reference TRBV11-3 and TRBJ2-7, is EAGVVQSPRYKIIEKKQPVAFWCNPISGHNTLYWYLQNLGQGPELLIRYENEEAVDDSQLPKDRFSAERLKGVDSTLKIQPAELGDSAVYLCASRLPVGEGVNYEQYFGPGTRLTVT.

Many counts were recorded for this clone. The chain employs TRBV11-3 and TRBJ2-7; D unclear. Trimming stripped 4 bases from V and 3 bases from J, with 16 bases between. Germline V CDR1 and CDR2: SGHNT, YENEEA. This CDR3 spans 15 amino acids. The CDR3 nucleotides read TGTGCCAGCAGCTCCCGGACGAGTCTGGGCTACGAGCAGTACTTC. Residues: CASSSRTSLGYEQYF.

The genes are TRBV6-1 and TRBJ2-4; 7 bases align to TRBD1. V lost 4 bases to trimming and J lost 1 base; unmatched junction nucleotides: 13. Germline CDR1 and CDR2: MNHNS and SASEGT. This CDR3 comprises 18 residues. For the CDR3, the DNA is TGTGCCAGCAGTGGTTACAGGGGAAAGGGGGAGGCCAAAAACATTCAGTACTTC. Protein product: CASSGYRGKGEAKNIQYF.

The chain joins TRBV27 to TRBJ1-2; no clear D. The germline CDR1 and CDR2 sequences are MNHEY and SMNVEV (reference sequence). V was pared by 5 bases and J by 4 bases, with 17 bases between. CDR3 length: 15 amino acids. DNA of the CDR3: TGTGCCAGCAGTCCTCCTGGCAGGACCTTCTATGGCTACACCTTC. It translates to CASSPPGRTFYGYTF.

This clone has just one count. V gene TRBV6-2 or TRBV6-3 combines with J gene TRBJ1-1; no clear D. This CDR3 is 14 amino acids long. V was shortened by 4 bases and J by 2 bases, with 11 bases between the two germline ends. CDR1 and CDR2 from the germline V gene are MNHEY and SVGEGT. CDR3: CASSFTLANTEAFF. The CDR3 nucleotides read TGTGCCAGCAGTTTTACTCTCGCTAACACTGAAGCTTTCTTT.

CDR3: CATQKDRTNYGYTF. CDR3 in DNA: TGTGCCACCCAAAAGGACCGGACCAACTATGGCTACACCTTC. The gene calls are TRBV2 and TRBJ1-2; D unresolved. This CDR3 comprises 14 residues. Germline CDR1 and CDR2: SNHLY and FYNNEI. Trimming left V 10 bases short and J 2 bases short, with 17 bases between.

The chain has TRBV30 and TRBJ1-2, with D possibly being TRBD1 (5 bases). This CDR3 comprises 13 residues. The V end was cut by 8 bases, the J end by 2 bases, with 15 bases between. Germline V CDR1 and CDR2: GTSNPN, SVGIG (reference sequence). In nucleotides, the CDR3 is TGTGCCGGGATTCTACGGGGGAACTATGGCTACACCTTC. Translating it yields CAGILRGNYGYTF.

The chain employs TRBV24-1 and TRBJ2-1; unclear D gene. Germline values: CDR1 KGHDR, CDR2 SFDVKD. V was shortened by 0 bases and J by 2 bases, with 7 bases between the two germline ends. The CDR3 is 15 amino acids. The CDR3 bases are TGTGCCACCAGTGATTTGCGAAGCCCCTACAATGAGCAGTTCTTC. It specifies CATSDLRSPYNEQFF.

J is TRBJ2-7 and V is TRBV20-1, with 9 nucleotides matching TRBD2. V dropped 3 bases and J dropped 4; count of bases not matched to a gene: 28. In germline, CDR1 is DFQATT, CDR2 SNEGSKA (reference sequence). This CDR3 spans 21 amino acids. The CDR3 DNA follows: TGCAGTGCTAGTGCCGATAGTCCCCCGCCGACTAGCGGATATAGAGGATACGAGCAGTACTTC. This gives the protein CSASADSPPPTSGYRGYEQYF.

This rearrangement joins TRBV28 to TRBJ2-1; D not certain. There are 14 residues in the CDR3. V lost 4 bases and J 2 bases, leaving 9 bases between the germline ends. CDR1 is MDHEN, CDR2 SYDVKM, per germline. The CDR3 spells CASSSAGPYNEQFF. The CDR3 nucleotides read TGTGCCAGCAGTTCCGCCGGTCCCTACAATGAGCAGTTCTTC.

CDR3: CASSHVGGRDGEGQYF. The CDR3 DNA sequence: TGTGCCAGCAGCCACGTGGGGGGCAGGGATGGTGAGGGCCAGTACTTC. The chain employs TRBV4-2 and TRBJ2-5, with D perhaps TRBD1 or TRBD2 (6 bases each). The V gene's germline CDR1 is LGHNA and CDR2 YNFKEQ. The CDR3 has 16 residues. V lost 3 bases and J lost 10, with 24 bases in between.

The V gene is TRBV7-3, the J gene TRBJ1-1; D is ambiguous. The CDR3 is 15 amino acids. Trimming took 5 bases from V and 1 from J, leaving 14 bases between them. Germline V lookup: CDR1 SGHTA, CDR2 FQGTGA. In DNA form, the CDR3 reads TGTGCCAGCAGCGTTGCCCGCGATAGGAACACTGAAGCTTTCTTT. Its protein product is CASSVARDRNTEAFF. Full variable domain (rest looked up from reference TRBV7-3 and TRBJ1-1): GAGVSQTPSNKVTEKGKYVELRCDPISGHTALYWYRQSLGQGPEFLIYFQGTGAADDSGLPNDRFFAVRPEGSVSTLKIQRTERGDSAVYLCASSVARDRNTEAFFGQGTRLTVV.

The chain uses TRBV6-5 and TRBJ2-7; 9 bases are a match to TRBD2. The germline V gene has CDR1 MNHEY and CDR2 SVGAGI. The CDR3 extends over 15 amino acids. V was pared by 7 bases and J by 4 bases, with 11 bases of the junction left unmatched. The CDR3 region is CASTTRGSGSYEQYF. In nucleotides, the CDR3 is TGTGCCAGCACCACCCGGGGTAGCGGGAGTTACGAGCAGTACTTC.

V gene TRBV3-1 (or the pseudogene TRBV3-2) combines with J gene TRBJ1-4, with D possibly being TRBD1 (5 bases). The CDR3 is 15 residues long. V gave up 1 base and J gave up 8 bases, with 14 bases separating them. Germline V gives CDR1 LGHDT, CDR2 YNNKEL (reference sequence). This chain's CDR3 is CASSQGAEGREKLFF. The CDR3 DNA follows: TGTGCCAGCAGCCAAGGAGCGGAGGGGAGGGAAAAACTGTTTTTT.